A single sample gave rise to the 10 T cell receptor beta chains below, sequenced in a study of blood T cell repertoires in COVID-19. The repertoire was sequenced with immunoSEQ multiplex PCR; TCRdb's copy has only in-frame clones and lacks some. The data show a few hundred thousand clones, more than 75% seen once. The sequenced sample consisted of PBMCs or T cells enriched from blood (not recorded which). The receptors come from a man aged 30 to 39 in a cohort exposed to, infected with or recovered from COVID-19 (not recorded which).

J is TRBJ2-7 and V is TRBV19; 13 bases are shared with TRBD2. Germline V CDR1 and CDR2: LNHDA, SQIVND (reference sequence). J lost 6 bases, V lost 5 bases, and 7 bases had no gene match. This CDR3 is 15 amino acids long. The DNA of the CDR3 is TGTGCCAGTAGTCTAGGACTAGCGGGAGCCGCCGAGCAGTACTTC. It specifies CASSLGLAGAAEQYF.

The genes are TRBV7-3 and TRBJ2-2; 8 bases match TRBD2. Germline values: CDR1 SGHTA, CDR2 FQGTGA. The CDR3 has 15 residues. J gave up 4 bases and V 3 bases, and 4 bases lay outside the gene matches. Here the CDR3 DNA reads TGTGCCAGCAGCTTCGGGAGGGTCGGCACCGGGGAGCTGTTTTTT. This translates into CASSFGRVGTGELFF. Based on the CDR3 plus reference TRBV7-3 and TRBJ2-2, the full variable domain is GAGVSQTPSNKVTEKGKYVELRCDPISGHTALYWYRQSLGQGPEFLIYFQGTGAADDSGLPNDRFFAVRPEGSVSTLKIQRTERGDSAVYLCASSFGRVGTGELFFGEGSRLTVL.

This chain links TRBV3-1 (or the pseudogene TRBV3-2) with TRBJ2-7; tentatively, D is TRBD1 (5 bases). Trimming removed 1 base at V and 2 bases at J, with 9 bases between. The CDR3 runs to 14 residues. The V gene's germline CDR1 is LGHDT and CDR2 YNNKEL (reference sequence). The CDR3 bases are TGTGCCAGCAGCCAAGGACAGTCCCCCTACGAGCAGTACTTC. Its protein is CASSQGQSPYEQYF.

This chain connects TRBV4-1 to TRBJ2-7, with TRBD1 matching 8 bases. The CDR3 extends over 15 amino acids. CDR1 is MGHRA and CDR2 is YSYEKL in the germline V gene. V lost 4 bases, J lost 1 base, and 6 bases stayed unmatched. CDR3 in amino acids: CASSLGGQASYEQYF. In nucleotides, the CDR3 is TGCGCCAGCAGCCTGGGGGGACAGGCGTCCTACGAGCAGTACTTC.

The rearrangement joins TRBV10-3 to TRBJ1-5; D is uncertain. This CDR3 spans 15 amino acids. Deletions cut 0 bases from V and 3 bases from J, with 9 bases between. CDR1 is ENHRY and CDR2 is SYGVKD in the germline V gene. CDR3 in DNA: TGTGCCATCAGTGAGTCGGACGGGAACAATCAGCCCCAGCATTTT. It specifies CAISESDGNNQPQHF.

The V gene is TRBV27, the J gene TRBJ1-1, with D unresolved. The germline V gene has CDR1 MNHEY and CDR2 SMNVEV (reference sequence). CDR3 length: 13 residues. The ends were cut back, 3 bases at V and 1 base at J, with 6 bases in the middle. CDR3 sequence reads: CASSFEGNTEAFF. The CDR3 nucleotides are TGTGCCAGCAGTTTCGAGGGGAACACTGAAGCTTTCTTT.

The rearrangement joins TRBV7-2 to TRBJ2-7, with D perhaps TRBD1 (7 bases). V lost 5 bases and J 2 bases, leaving 19 bases between the germline ends. Germline V gene lookup returns CDR1 SGHTA and CDR2 FQGNSA. CDR3 length: 16 amino acids. CDR3 bases: TGTGCCAGCAGCGCTGGAGGGGGACAGCCAACCTACGAGCAGTACTTC. Encoded protein: CASSAGGGQPTYEQYF. The whole variable domain, filled in from reference TRBV7-2 and TRBJ2-7, reads GAGVSQSPSNKVTEKGKDVELRCDPISGHTALYWYRQSLGQGLEFLIYFQGNSAPDKSGLPSDRFSAERTGGSVSTLTIQRTQQEDSAVYLCASSAGGGQPTYEQYFGPGTRLTVT.

This chain connects TRBV5-4 to TRBJ1-3; the D gene is possibly TRBD1 (6 bases). Trimming cost V 4 bases and J 0 bases, with 17 bases left between them. The CDR3 loop spans 17 amino acids. Germline-derived CDR1 and CDR2 are SGHNT and YYREEE (reference sequence). CDR3 bases: TGTGCCAGCAGCCAGGACGGTGGGGGCTTCTCTGGAAACACCATATATTTT. The encoded protein is CASSQDGGGFSGNTIYF.

The chain couples TRBV6-2 or TRBV6-3 to TRBJ2-7, with 7 bases that match TRBD1. J was trimmed by 5 bases and V by 5 bases; bases with no gene match: 15. There are 16 residues in the CDR3. The germline CDR1 and CDR2 sequences are MNHEY and SVGEGT. The CDR3 DNA sequence: TGTGCCAGCAGTCGTGGCCGGGACAGATGGTTCCACGAGCAGTACTTC. Protein: CASSRGRDRWFHEQYF.

V and J are TRBV15 and TRBJ1-5; no firm D call. Trimming took off 0 bases at V and 12 bases at J, with 21 bases between the two ends. This CDR3 region has 16 residues. Germline V gene sequence: CDR1 LNHNV, CDR2 YYDKDF (reference sequence). CDR3 sequence reads: CATSRDQYTAWVIQHF. The DNA of the CDR3 is TGTGCCACCAGCAGAGATCAATACACAGCTTGGGTTATCCAGCATTTT. Full variable domain (remainder filled in from reference TRBV15 and TRBJ1-5): DAMVIQNPRYQVTQFGKPVTLSCSQTLNHNVMYWYQQKSSQAPKLLFHYYDKDFNNEADTPDNFQSRRPNTSFCFLDIRSPGLGDTAMYLCATSRDQYTAWVIQHFGDGTRLSIL.